A selection of T cell receptor beta chains follows, all from one sample in a study of blood T cell repertoires in COVID-19. Generated by immunoSEQ multiplex PCR, the TCRdb table keeps only in-frame clones and is missing some. The repertoire consists of approximately 100,000 clones, with 85% occurring once and the leading ten covering 1.5% to 2%. The sequencing sample was made of peripheral blood. The source is a woman in her 70s with active or convalescent COVID-19. Each CDR3 is given with its conserved first and last residue. Each record gives: clone size, V gene, J gene, D gene, CDR3 protein, CDR3 DNA. D genes are given only for firm matches. A clone size is listed for some rows: how often the clone was seen (once, few, many), or a class if it is expanded.

>NA|TRBV7-9|TRBJ1-4|NA
CASSLAQSNEKLFF
TGTGCCAGCAGCTTAGCGCAGTCTAATGAAAAACTGTTTTTT
>NA|TRBV5-4|TRBJ2-5|NA
CASSLAGRGPQETQYF
TGTGCCAGCAGCTTGGCTGGCAGGGGCCCCCAAGAGACCCAGTACTTC
>NA|TRBV7-6|TRBJ2-5|TRBD1
CASSYRTGAGETQYF
TGTGCCAGCAGCTACCGGACAGGGGCGGGGGAGACCCAGTACTTC
>NA|TRBV9|TRBJ2-1|NA
CASGNRGSNEQFF
TGTGCCAGCGGGAATAGGGGCAGCAATGAGCAGTTCTTC
>NA|TRBV24-1|TRBJ1-2|NA
CATSDGQGYGYTF
TGTGCCACCAGTGATGGTCAGGGCTATGGCTACACCTTC
>few|TRBV4-3|TRBJ2-3|NA
CASSQQPGTDTQYF
TGCGCCAGCAGCCAACAGCCAGGGACAGATACGCAGTATTTT
>few|TRBV28|TRBJ1-5|TRBD1
CASSRTGDHQPQHF
TGTGCCAGCAGTCGGACAGGGGATCATCAGCCCCAGCATTTT
>NA|TRBV30|TRBJ1-1|TRBD1
CARTSGQGATEAFF
TGTGCCCGAACATCGGGACAGGGGGCCACTGAAGCTTTCTTT
>NA|TRBV9|TRBJ2-2|TRBD1
CASSPRTGGTGELFF
TGTGCCAGCAGCCCGCGGACAGGCGGGACCGGGGAGCTGTTTTTT
>NA|TRBV6-2/TRBV6-3|TRBJ2-7|TRBD2
CASSSMTSGGLEQYF
TGTGCCAGCAGTTCGATGACTAGCGGAGGCCTGGAGCAGTACTTC
>few|TRBV10-1|TRBJ1-1|NA
CASSESSGWNTEAFF
TGCGCCAGCAGTGAGTCTTCAGGATGGAACACTGAAGCTTTCTTT
>NA|TRBV7-9|TRBJ2-5|TRBD1
CASSLTGDETQYF
TGTGCCAGCAGCTTGACAGGGGATGAGACCCAGTACTTC
>NA|TRBV5-1|TRBJ2-1|TRBD2
CASSLGNSGTYNEQFF
TGCGCCAGCAGCTTGGGGAATAGCGGGACTTACAATGAGCAGTTCTTC
>NA|TRBV7-9|TRBJ2-7|TRBD2
CASSPTSGGAYEQYF
TGTGCCAGCAGCCCCACTAGCGGAGGAGCCTACGAGCAGTACTTC
>NA|TRBV19|TRBJ1-2|TRBD1
CASSPDRVHYGYTF
TGTGCCAGTAGTCCGGACAGGGTACACTATGGCTACACCTTC
>NA|TRBV24-1|TRBJ2-1|TRBD2
CATSDEAGAYNEQFF
TGTGCCACCAGCGATGAAGCGGGGGCCTACAATGAGCAGTTCTTC
>NA|TRBV5-1|TRBJ2-3|TRBD1
CASTLAGTGNMDTQYF
TGCGCCAGCACCCTTGCCGGGACAGGGAATATGGATACGCAGTATTTT
>NA|TRBV3-1/TRBV3-2|TRBJ1-3|NA
CASSPPGGGGNTIYF
TGTGCCAGCAGCCCTCCGGGCGGGGGTGGAAACACCATATATTTT